This TCR beta chain is from a study of beta chain features in type 1 diabetes. Findings and caveats of the study: There were fewer insertions and more deletions at the VDJ junctions of type 1 diabetes patients. PCR might show a preference for shorter templates, equally across patients and controls. Moderately but significantly shorter TCRB CDR3s were found in Type 1 diabetes patients in all four CD4+ subsets.

Expressed TCRB transcripts were sequenced, since all the RNA that had been isolated was reverse transcribed. The method was immunoSEQ multiplex PCR; TCRdb's version includes in-frame clones alone and lacks a portion of them. This table has 350,000 to 400,000 clones, around 15% appearing once. Purity of each sorted population was above 98%. The CDR3 length is 13 residues. J lost 4 bases, V lost 6 bases, and 5 bases had no gene match. Germline assignment: CDR1 SQVTM and CDR2 ANQGSEA. This clone appeared a few times. Its antigen is unknown. V gene TRBV29-1 combines with J gene TRBJ1-4; 7 nucleotides match TRBD1. The clonotype was recovered from a woman aged 18 to 35 in good health. The sequencing sample was made of naive CD4+ T cells from blood. The CDR3 bases are TGCAGCGTCGCGGGACAGCTTAATGAAAAACTGTTTTTT. Translated, it gives CSVAGQLNEKLFF.